A selection of T cell receptor beta chains follows, all from one sample in a study of cytomegalovirus exposure and HLA in healthy donors. Here immunoSEQ multiplex PCR was the method, and the copy in TCRdb shows in-frame clones only, minus some. The sample lists more than 55,000 clones, around 90% seen once, with about 3% in the top ten. The material sequenced was PBMCs. All receptors derive from a man aged 18 to 35 in good health and CMV-seronegative. Each CDR3 is given with its conserved first and last residue. The order of the fields is CDR3 DNA, CDR3 protein, V gene, clone size, J gene, D gene. A D gene is named only where the DNA matches it firmly. Where a row states a size, it is once, few, many or the class of an expanded clone; other rows omit it.

TGCGCCAGCAGTGAAGGCGGGAGGGCCCACACCGGGGAGCTGTTTTTT	CASSEGGRAHTGELFF	TRBV10-2	.	TRBJ2-2	TRBD2
TGTGCCAGCGACCCGGGACACCTAAACAATGAGCAGTTCTTC	CASDPGHLNNEQFF	TRBV7-2	once	TRBJ2-1	.
TGTGCCAGCAGTGACTCGAGCACCGGGGAGCTGTTTTTT	CASSDSSTGELFF	TRBV6-4	.	TRBJ2-2	.
TGTGCCAGCAGGATGACAGGGGTGGTCTATGGCTACACCTTC	CASRMTGVVYGYTF	TRBV27	.	TRBJ1-2	TRBD1
TGCAGCGTTGAACTCCGGGACAGGGAAACAGATACGCAGTATTTT	CSVELRDRETDTQYF	TRBV29-1	.	TRBJ2-3	TRBD1
TGTGCCAGCAGCAAGGACAGGTCCTCCTACGAGCAGTACTTC	CASSKDRSSYEQYF	TRBV5-4	.	TRBJ2-7	TRBD1
TGTGCCATCAGTGAGTCTGCAGGGCGAGGCACTGAAGCTTTCTTT	CAISESAGRGTEAFF	TRBV10-3	.	TRBJ1-1	.
TGTGCCAGCTCACCAGAGGTTGAAAAACTGTTTTTT	CASSPEVEKLFF	TRBV18	.	TRBJ1-4	.
TGTGCCAGCAGCTTAGTAACGAGCTCCTACAATGAGCAGTTCTTC	CASSLVTSSYNEQFF	TRBV11-2	.	TRBJ2-1	.
TGTGCCAGCAATACCTTAAGTACAGCCAACACCGGGGAGCTGTTTTTT	CASNTLSTANTGELFF	TRBV27	.	TRBJ2-2	.
TGTGCCAGCAGCCAAGATCAAGCGGGAGGCTCCCTTGGGGGGGAGCAGTTCTTC	CASSQDQAGGSLGGEQFF	TRBV4-2	.	TRBJ2-1	TRBD2
TGTGCCAGCAGGCCAGTGGGACTAGCGGGAAATGAGCAGTTCTTC	CASRPVGLAGNEQFF	TRBV6-5	.	TRBJ2-1	TRBD2
TGTGCCAGCTCAGTAATCGGTAGCGGCTCTAACAATGAGCAGTTCTTC	CASSVIGSGSNNEQFF	TRBV18	.	TRBJ2-1	.
TGTGCCAGCAGCGTGGCCCTGAACACTGAAGCTTTCTTT	CASSVALNTEAFF	TRBV9	.	TRBJ1-1	.
TGTGCCAGCAGTTCGAGGGATAGCCCCACAGATACGCAGTATTTT	CASSSRDSPTDTQYF	TRBV27	.	TRBJ2-3	.
TGTGCCAGCACGGAGGACAGGGAGACAGATACGCAGTATTTT	CASTEDRETDTQYF	TRBV9	.	TRBJ2-3	TRBD1
TGTGCCAGCAGCTTAGAGGGGCAGGTCTATGGCTACACCTTC	CASSLEGQVYGYTF	TRBV11-2	.	TRBJ1-2	.
TGTGCCAGCGGGACTAGCGGGCACAGCTCCTACGAGCAGTACTTC	CASGTSGHSSYEQYF	TRBV2	once	TRBJ2-7	TRBD2
TGTGCCAGCTCACCAGGATTGAGGGGAAGGGAGGGAGCTTTCTTT	CASSPGLRGREGAFF	TRBV18	.	TRBJ1-1	.
TGTGCCAGCAGTTACGTCCCTGGACAGAGGAACACTGAAGCTTTCTTT	CASSYVPGQRNTEAFF	TRBV6-6	.	TRBJ1-1	.
TGCGCCAGCGGCCCGGGTGATCGTGGGGCCAACGTCCTGACTTTC	CASGPGDRGANVLTF	TRBV5-1	once	TRBJ2-6	.
TGTGCCAGCAGTTCTACTAGCGGCGTTCGAGTGACCCAGTACTTC	CASSSTSGVRVTQYF	TRBV5-4	.	TRBJ2-5	TRBD2
TGTGCCAGCAGTTTTATCTACTCGAACACCGGGGAGCTGTTTTTT	CASSFIYSNTGELFF	TRBV27	.	TRBJ2-2	.
TGCGCCAGCAGCCAAAAACAGGGGTACGAGCAGTACTTC	CASSQKQGYEQYF	TRBV4-1	.	TRBJ2-7	TRBD1
TGTGCCAGCTCACCAATTAAGGTCGTAGACAGCTCTAACTATGGCTACACCTTC	CASSPIKVVDSSNYGYTF	TRBV18	.	TRBJ1-2	.
TGTGCCAGCAGCTTGGGTACAGGGATTGGCTACGAGCAGTACTTC	CASSLGTGIGYEQYF	TRBV5-4	.	TRBJ2-7	.
TGTGCCAGCAGGCCGGGACTAGGTAAATACGAGCAGTACTTC	CASRPGLGKYEQYF	TRBV28	.	TRBJ2-7	TRBD2
TGTGCCAGCAGTCCCCCCGGCGGGACTAATGAAAAACTGTTTTTT	CASSPPGGTNEKLFF	TRBV6-5	.	TRBJ1-4	.
TGTGCCACCAGCAGGGATCCGGGACTAGCGGGATTCCGAAACTACGAGCAGTACTTC	CATSRDPGLAGFRNYEQYF	TRBV15	few	TRBJ2-7	TRBD2
TGTGCCAGTAGCCTACGGAGGGTTGGCGGTGAAGCTTTCTTT	CASSLRRVGGEAFF	TRBV19	.	TRBJ1-1	.
TGTGCCACCAGCAGAGATAGCTCAGAAATCTCGAGGAGCGAGCAGTACTTC	CATSRDSSEISRSEQYF	TRBV15	.	TRBJ2-7	.
TGTGCCAGCAGTTTATCAGCGGTCACAGATACGCAGTATTTT	CASSLSAVTDTQYF	TRBV27	.	TRBJ2-3	.
TGTGCCAGCAGTTTAAAGGGAGGCCCGGGCTACGAGCAGTACTTC	CASSLKGGPGYEQYF	TRBV6-5	.	TRBJ2-7	.
TGCGCCAGCAGCCCGGGACAGGCCTACGAGCAGTACTTC	CASSPGQAYEQYF	TRBV4-1	.	TRBJ2-7	TRBD1
TGTGCCAGTAGTATAGATCTTCTCTCCCTTAGTACTAGCACAGATACGCAGTATTTT	CASSIDLLSLSTSTDTQYF	TRBV19	.	TRBJ2-3	.
TGTGCCAGCAGTACCACAACAGGGACTGGGGCCAACGTCCTGACTTTC	CASSTTTGTGANVLTF	TRBV2	once	TRBJ2-6	.
TGTGCCAGCAGCCTGTCGGCGGGACTAGCGGGAGTAGTCTCCTACGAGCAGTACTTC	CASSLSAGLAGVVSYEQYF	TRBV5-6	.	TRBJ2-7	TRBD2
TGTGCCAGTAGTAATGACAGGGGGCAAAGTCAGCCCCAGCATTTT	CASSNDRGQSQPQHF	TRBV19	once	TRBJ1-5	TRBD1